These 23 T cell receptor beta chains share one sample of origin, sequenced in a study of T-cell memory formation after mild COVID-19. TCRdb redid the calling of the 5' RACE reads with MiXCR, one entry per CDR3 protein. The sample carries more than 450,000 distinct CDR3 sequences, more than 15% recorded once. Input material: PBMCs or a T cell subset sorted from them (not recorded which). The receptors stem from an adult woman who had mild COVID-19 (a few samples of this study predate the infection). Cell type and time point are not known.

The CDR3 region has the DNA TGCGCCAGCAGCCAAGATTGGGCTTTCGTACAGTTCTTC. Residues: CASSQDWAFVQFF. The genes are TRBV4-1 and TRBJ2-1; D is uncertain. The ends were cut back, 0 bases at V and 13 bases at J, with 13 bases in the middle. CDR1 is MGHRA and CDR2 is YSYEKL in the germline V gene. CDR3 size: 13 residues.

The chain carries TRBV7-9 and TRBJ1-1; D may be TRBD1 (5 bases). This CDR3 spans 17 amino acids. Germline lookup yields CDR1 SEHNR and CDR2 FQNEAQ (reference sequence). Trimming cost V 0 bases and J 2 bases, with 16 bases left between them. The DNA of the CDR3 is TGTGCCAGCAGCTTAGCGGGACGGGTGGGTTCTAACACTGAAGCTTTCTTT. This gives the protein CASSLAGRVGSNTEAFF.

At least ten counts were recorded for this clonotype. The chain has TRBV19 and TRBJ2-7, with a weak D call TRBD1 (6 bases). The V and J ends lost 4 bases and 2 bases respectively, with 15 bases between them. Per the germline V gene, CDR1 is LNHDA and CDR2 is SQIVND (reference sequence). There are 15 residues in the CDR3. CDR3 loop: CASSNRDTGPYEQYF. The CDR3 DNA reads TGTGCCAGTAGTAACCGGGACACCGGCCCCTACGAGCAGTACTTC.

The CDR3 region is CASSRHGSQYF. CDR3 DNA: TGTGCCAGCAGTCGCCACGGTTCGCAGTATTTT. The gene calls are TRBV6-2 or TRBV6-3 and TRBJ2-3, with D uncertain. The CDR3 extends over 11 amino acids. The germline V gene encodes CDR1 MNHEY and CDR2 SVGEGT. Trimming removed 5 bases at V and 10 bases at J, with 10 bases between.

V is TRBV7-3 and J is TRBJ2-1, with D perhaps matching TRBD2 (6 bases). Deletions cut 2 bases from V and 0 bases from J, with 17 bases between. This CDR3 comprises 18 residues. The germline gives CDR1 SGHTA, CDR2 FQGTGA. The CDR3 DNA reads TGTGCCAGCAGCTTAGTGTTCGGGGGTTTAAGCTCCTACAATGAGCAGTTCTTC. This codes for CASSLVFGGLSSYNEQFF.

V and J are TRBV20-1 and TRBJ1-2, with a tentative D call TRBD1 (6 bases). Germline V CDR1 and CDR2: DFQATT, SNEGSKA (reference sequence). The CDR3 consists of 12 residues. V shed 3 bases and J shed 5 bases, with 10 bases lying between them. CDR3: CSARDQGYGYTF. CDR3 sequence (DNA): TGCAGTGCTAGGGATCAGGGGTATGGCTACACCTTC.

This clonotype occurred a few times. The rearrangement joins TRBV29-1 to TRBJ1-5; D ambiguous. Deletions cut 2 bases from V and 1 base from J, with 9 bases between. The CDR3 sequence is 14 residues long. Germline V gives CDR1 SQVTM, CDR2 ANQGSEA. In nucleotides, the CDR3 is TGCAGCGTTGAATGTACGCCCAGCAATCAGCCCCAGCATTTT. Protein sequence: CSVECTPSNQPQHF.

There are a few counts of this clonotype. The CDR3 sequence is CASSLAGDVETQYF. Here the CDR3 DNA reads TGTGCCAGCAGCCTAGCGGGAGACGTGGAGACCCAGTACTTC. The J gene is TRBJ2-5, the V gene TRBV7-3; 10 bases are shared with TRBD2. V shed 5 bases and J 5 bases; nucleotides not matched to a gene: 5. Germline loops: CDR1 SGHTA, CDR2 FQGTGA. The CDR3 covers 14 residues.

J is TRBJ2-5 and V is TRBV15; 10 bases match TRBD2. This CDR3 has 18 residues. The germline V gene encodes CDR1 LNHNV and CDR2 YYDKDF (reference sequence). The V and J ends lost 0 bases and 1 base, in that order; junction bases with no gene match: 8. CDR3 coding DNA: TGTGCCACCAGCAGAGATCTAGCGGCTAGCGGGGGCCAAGAGACCCAGTACTTC. As protein: CATSRDLAASGGQETQYF.

In this sample, this clonotype turned up a few times. The gene calls are TRBV7-9 and TRBJ2-1; D unresolved. V lost 8 bases and J lost 14, with 13 bases in between. Germline CDR1 is SEHNR and CDR2 is FQNEAQ (reference sequence). The CDR3 is 10 residues long. This chain's CDR3 is CASGPYNEFF. The CDR3 region has the DNA TGTGCCAGCGGCCCCTACAACGAGTTCTTC.

This clonotype was detected only a few times. The V call is TRBV7-9, the J call TRBJ2-1, with 10 bases matching TRBD2. CDR1 and CDR2 from the germline V gene are SEHNR and FQNEAQ (reference sequence). J lost 3 bases, V lost 8 bases, and 4 bases had no gene match. The CDR3 contains 14 residues. CDR3 in amino acids: CASARTSGYNEQFF. The DNA of the CDR3 is TGTGCCAGCGCCCGGACTAGCGGCTACAATGAGCAGTTCTTC.

This clonotype came up a few times. The chain carries TRBV27 and TRBJ1-1; no clear D. CDR1 MNHEY and CDR2 SMNVEV come from the germline V gene (reference sequence). CDR3 length equals 12 residues. Trimming shortened V by 2 bases and J by 7 bases, and 8 bases separated the two germline ends. CDR3 sequence: CASSLRAGEAFF. The DNA of the CDR3 is TGTGCCAGCAGTTTAAGGGCGGGTGAAGCTTTCTTT.

This clonotype was seen more than once but under ten times. V is TRBV7-2 and J is TRBJ2-7; D is undetermined. From germline, CDR1 is SGHTA and CDR2 FQGNSA. This CDR3 has 12 amino acids. V was pared by 4 bases and J by 2 bases, with 6 bases between. The CDR3 sequence is CASSSKTYEQYF. CDR3 nucleotide sequence: TGTGCCAGCAGCTCAAAGACCTACGAGCAGTACTTC.

This clonotype has a single count. This chain connects TRBV4-1 to TRBJ2-1, with D perhaps being TRBD1 or TRBD2 (5 bases each). Trimming shortened V by 0 bases and J by 7 bases, and 22 bases separated the two germline ends. In germline, CDR1 is MGHRA, CDR2 YSYEKL. The CDR3 consists of 18 residues. The CDR3 nucleotides read TGCGCCAGCAGCCAAGATTATCGGGGCGCGTGGTCGCGGAATGAGCAGTTCTTC. This sequence encodes CASSQDYRGAWSRNEQFF.

This clonotype came up a few times. V is TRBV23-1 and J is TRBJ2-1; 8 positions match TRBD2. TRBV23-1 is annotated as an ORF whose role is uncertain. The CDR3 runs to 18 residues. The trim removed 2 bases at V and 1 base at J, leaving 10 bases unmatched. In nucleotides, the CDR3 is TGCGCCAGCAGTCAACCGAAACGCCGGGGGGGATCCTACAATGAGCAGTTCTTC. Translated, it gives CASSQPKRRGGSYNEQFF.

The chain uses TRBV5-1 and TRBJ2-1, with 7 bases aligning to TRBD2. The V and J ends lost 0 bases and 1 base, in that order; junction bases with no gene match: 7. This CDR3 contains 17 residues. Germline assignment: CDR1 SGHRS and CDR2 YFSETQ. CDR3 residues: CASSLVVGGPSYNEQFF. The CDR3 nucleotides read TGCGCCAGCAGCTTGGTAGTGGGAGGGCCATCCTACAATGAGCAGTTCTTC.

The chain uses TRBV12-3 or TRBV12-4 and TRBJ1-1, with 12 nucleotides matching TRBD1. The CDR3 totals 20 residues. Trimming took 8 bases from V and 1 from J; bases not matched to a gene: 20. The CDR3 DNA follows: TGTGCCAGCTTGGAAGTCTACCGGGACAGGGGGCCGAGGGCGAACACTGAAGCTTTCTTT. As protein: CASLEVYRDRGPRANTEAFF.

The chain couples TRBV5-1 to TRBJ2-1; 11 bases map to TRBD2. Trimming took 5 bases from V and 2 from J; bases not matched to a gene: 9. The CDR3 consists of 17 residues. CDR1 SGHRS and CDR2 YFSETQ come from the germline V gene. The CDR3 sequence is CASSPLAGGQPYNEQFF. The CDR3 bases are TGCGCCAGCAGTCCCCTAGCGGGGGGCCAACCCTACAATGAGCAGTTCTTC.

The chain recombines TRBV5-5 with TRBJ1-5, with 8 positions matching TRBD1. Losses at the gene ends were 0 bases for V and 7 bases for J; bases not matched to a gene: 6. Germline CDR1 reads SGHKS; CDR2 reads YYEKEE (reference sequence). The CDR3 extends over 15 amino acids. The CDR3 region is CASSLGQGKGQPQHF. The CDR3 DNA reads TGTGCCAGCAGCTTGGGACAGGGGAAGGGGCAGCCCCAGCATTTT. Full variable domain (outside the CDR3, taken from reference TRBV5-5 and TRBJ1-5): DAGVTQSPTHLIKTRGQQVTLRCSPISGHKSVSWYQQVLGQGPQFIFQYYEKEERGRGNFPDRFSARQFPNYSSELNVNALLLGDSALYLCASSLGQGKGQPQHFGDGTRLSIL.

This sequence joins TRBV12-3 or TRBV12-4 and TRBJ2-2, with TRBD2 matching over 7 bases. Unmatched junction bases numbered 8, after V lost 5 bases and J lost 8 bases. The CDR3 has 14 amino acids. The CDR3, as DNA: TGTGCCAGCAGTACGAACAGCGGGGTTGGGGAGCTGTTTTTT. Protein: CASSTNSGVGELFF.

The chain employs TRBV6-2 or TRBV6-3 and TRBJ2-1; 13 nucleotides align to TRBD2. The CDR3 extends over 16 amino acids. Germline values: CDR1 MNHEY, CDR2 SVGEGT. The V and J ends lost 2 bases and 5 bases, in that order; junction bases with no gene match: 3. This CDR3 is CASSYRLAGGHNEQFF. The CDR3 nucleotides read TGTGCCAGCAGTTACCGACTAGCGGGAGGTCACAATGAGCAGTTCTTC.

There are a few counts of this clonotype. The gene calls are TRBV7-9 and TRBJ2-5, with TRBD1 as a possible D gene (7 bases). The CDR3 loop spans 15 amino acids. Germline V lookup: CDR1 SEHNR, CDR2 FQNEAQ (reference sequence). The ends were cut back, 5 bases at V and 4 bases at J, with 17 bases in the middle. The CDR3 here is CASSPGGGPLETQYF. Here the CDR3 DNA reads TGTGCCAGCAGCCCAGGGGGAGGCCCCTTAGAGACCCAGTACTTC.

This clonotype was picked up many times. The chain links TRBV5-4 to TRBJ1-2; D not resolved. The V gene's germline CDR1 is SGHNT and CDR2 YYREEE (reference sequence). Trimming pared 2 bases from V and 0 bases from J, leaving 8 bases between. The CDR3 sequence is 14 residues long. CDR3 amino acids: CASSFKGSNYGYTF. The DNA of the CDR3 is TGTGCCAGCAGCTTTAAGGGATCTAACTATGGCTACACCTTC.